Presented here are 19 T cell receptor beta chains from one specimen sequenced in a study of human T cells and chemical hapten exposure. Via MiXCR, TCRdb re-called the 5' RACE reads, giving one row per CDR3 protein. Seen here are about 81,000 distinct CDR3 sequences, approximately 7.7% observed once, and the top ten hold under 3%. From whole blood left unfractionated, total RNA was extracted. These receptors were obtained from a male donor in good health.

The chain combines TRBV25-1 with TRBJ2-7; D unresolved. V lost 4 bases to trimming and J lost 6 bases, with 4 bases between them. The germline V gene has CDR1 MGHDK and CDR2 SYGVNS. This CDR3 is built from 10 residues. The CDR3 protein is CASSGFEQYF. The CDR3 nucleotides read TGTGCCAGCAGTGGATTCGAGCAGTACTTC.

This clonotype has more than one count but fewer than ten. The rearrangement links TRBV5-1 to TRBJ2-1, with 12 bases identical to TRBD2. The germline CDR1 and CDR2 sequences are SGHRS and YFSETQ. After removal of 4 bases from V and 6 bases from J, the junction contained 8 bases not matched to a gene. The CDR3 runs 16 residues. The CDR3 sequence: CASSRDSSGGANEQFF. Here the CDR3 DNA reads TGCGCCAGCAGCCGGGACTCTAGCGGGGGGGCCAATGAGCAGTTCTTC.

Only a few counts were recorded for this clonotype. The chain combines TRBV6-1 with TRBJ2-1, with D maybe TRBD2 (6 bases). CDR3 size: 17 residues. The germline V and J ends were trimmed by 8 bases and 6 bases, with 26 bases remaining between them. Germline CDR1 is MNHNS and CDR2 is SASEGT. For the CDR3, the DNA is TGTGCCAGCTTGAGGACTAACTCCCCTCGCGAGTTCAATGAGCAGTTCTTC. Translation: CASLRTNSPREFNEQFF.

This clonotype was observed a handful of times. J is TRBJ2-7 and V is TRBV5-1; D is possibly TRBD1 or TRBD2 (5 bases each). CDR1 is SGHRS, CDR2 YFSETQ, per germline. V was pared by 0 bases and J by 3 bases, with 10 bases between. The CDR3 runs to 14 residues. CDR3 amino acids: CASSLAGTNYEQYF. In DNA form, the CDR3 reads TGCGCCAGCAGCTTGGCCGGGACCAACTACGAGCAGTACTTC. The full variable domain, rest sourced from reference TRBV5-1 and TRBJ2-7, is KAGVTQTPRYLIKTRGQQVTLSCSPISGHRSVSWYQQTPGQGLQFLFEYFSETQRNKGNFPGRFSGRQFSNSRSEMNVSTLELGDSALYLCASSLAGTNYEQYFGPGTRLTVT.

This clonotype was picked up a small number of times. The CDR3 sequence is CASSLRAGGTEAFF. The CDR3 DNA reads TGTGCCAGCAGCTTGAGGGCAGGGGGCACTGAAGCTTTCTTT. The rearrangement joins TRBV5-4 to TRBJ1-1; TRBD1 agrees at 7 bases. Unmatched junction bases numbered 4, after V lost 1 base and J lost 4 bases. CDR1 SGHNT and CDR2 YYREEE come from the germline V gene (reference sequence). The CDR3 contains 14 residues. Variable domain in full (rest from reference TRBV5-4 and TRBJ1-1): ETGVTQSPTHLIKTRGQQVTLRCSSQSGHNTVSWYQQALGQGPQFIFQYYREEENGRGNFPPRFSGLQFPNYSSELNVNALELDDSALYLCASSLRAGGTEAFFGQGTRLTVV.

This clonotype was observed a few times. The chain recombines TRBV6-6 with TRBJ1-1, with 7 bases identical to TRBD1. The germline gives CDR1 MNHNY, CDR2 SVGAGI (reference sequence). CDR3 length equals 14 residues. V dropped 6 bases and J dropped 0; count of bases not matched to a gene: 4. The CDR3 nucleotides read TGTGCCAGCAGAGGACAGGCCTTGAACACTGAAGCTTTCTTT. Protein product: CASRGQALNTEAFF.

This clonotype was counted a few times. V usage is TRBV7-2 and J usage is TRBJ2-1, with 7 bases identical to TRBD2. Germline trimming cut 4 bases from V and 2 bases from J; bases unmatched to any gene: 5. The CDR3 is 15 amino acids. Germline CDR1 reads SGHTA; CDR2 reads FQGNSA. CDR3 DNA sequence: TGTGCCAGCAGCTCACTAGCGAGTGCCTACAATGAGCAGTTCTTC. Amino acid sequence: CASSSLASAYNEQFF.

The chain is built from TRBV7-9 and TRBJ1-2, with unresolved D. Trimming took 1 base from V and 8 from J, leaving 17 bases between them. The CDR3 sequence is 15 residues long. The germline gives CDR1 SEHNR, CDR2 FQNEAQ (reference sequence). The CDR3 reads CASSLEVPRLGGYTF. Written as DNA, the CDR3 is TGTGCCAGCAGCTTAGAAGTCCCCAGGTTAGGGGGCTACACCTTC.

This clonotype was observed a handful of times. The chain has TRBV29-1 and TRBJ1-1; D call uncertain. Between the trimmed V and J ends, which lost 7 bases and 0 bases, there was a span of 9 bases. The CDR3 runs to 12 residues. CDR1 SQVTM and CDR2 ANQGSEA come from the germline V gene. The CDR3 region is CSGYGLNTEAFF. The CDR3 DNA follows: TGCAGCGGGTACGGTCTGAACACTGAAGCTTTCTTT.

Many counts were recorded for this clonotype. The chain carries TRBV6-6 and TRBJ1-2; perhaps TRBD1 as D (5 bases). The germline V gene encodes CDR1 MNHNY and CDR2 SVGAGI (reference sequence). The CDR3 contains 13 residues. Deletions cut 5 bases from V and 2 bases from J, with 9 bases between. CDR3 coding DNA: TGTGCCAGCAGTGGGACGGGAAACTATGGCTACACCTTC. Translation: CASSGTGNYGYTF.

In this sample, this clonotype turned up a few times. The V gene is TRBV7-9, the J gene TRBJ2-7, with TRBD2 identical over 11 bases. The V segment lost 6 bases and the J segment 4 bases; nucleotides outside the gene matches: 5. This CDR3 comprises 14 residues. CDR1 and CDR2 (germline): SEHNR, FQNEAQ (reference sequence). Written as DNA, the CDR3 is TGTGCCAGCAGTCCACTAGCGGGAGTTTACGAGCAGTACTTC. It codes for CASSPLAGVYEQYF.

This chain connects TRBV6-5 to TRBJ1-4, with D perhaps TRBD1 (6 bases). This CDR3 spans 16 amino acids. Per the germline V gene, CDR1 is MNHEY and CDR2 is SVGAGI. V was shortened by 5 bases and J by 7 bases, with 20 bases between the two germline ends. CDR3 bases: TGTGCCAGCAGTCCCCGGGGGGGCGGGGGTATTGAAAAACTGTTTTTT. Its protein is CASSPRGGGGIEKLFF.

This clonotype was detected many times. The chain carries TRBV6-2 or TRBV6-3 and TRBJ2-1; D is unclear. The CDR3 spans 12 residues. V gave up 5 bases and J gave up 4 bases, with 6 bases separating them. The germline CDR1 and CDR2 sequences are MNHEY and SVGEGT. The CDR3, as DNA: TGTGCCAGCAGTCGACGGTACAATGAGCAGTTCTTC. Translating gives CASSRRYNEQFF.

Only a few counts were recorded for this clonotype. The chain carries TRBV6-2 or TRBV6-3 and TRBJ2-2; possibly TRBD1 for D (6 bases). Germline V lookup: CDR1 MNHEY, CDR2 SVGEGT. V was pared by 2 bases and J by 6 bases, with 10 bases between. CDR3 length: 14 residues. CDR3 in amino acids: CASSYADSSGELFF. CDR3 DNA: TGTGCCAGCAGTTACGCGGACAGTTCCGGGGAGCTGTTTTTT.

Many counts were recorded for this clonotype. The chain is built from TRBV20-1 and TRBJ2-2, with D uncertain. V was trimmed by 0 bases and J by 6 bases, leaving 14 bases between them. The CDR3 is 15 residues long. Looked up from germline, CDR1 is DFQATT and CDR2 is SNEGSKA (reference sequence). The CDR3 nucleotides are TGCAGTGCTAGAGATCCCCTGGGCCAGCCCGGGGAGCTGTTTTTT. It is translated as CSARDPLGQPGELFF.

This clonotype has ten or more counts. J is TRBJ2-1 and V is TRBV5-6; D unclear. V was cut by 1 base and J by 6 bases, with 8 bases left in between. Looked up from germline, CDR1 is SGHDT and CDR2 is YYEEEE. CDR3 length equals 13 residues. CDR3 DNA: TGTGCCAGCAGCTTGTCTGATTTCAATGAGCAGTTCTTC. This sequence encodes CASSLSDFNEQFF. The full variable domain, rest sourced from reference TRBV5-6 and TRBJ2-1, is DAGVTQSPTHLIKTRGQQVTLRCSPKSGHDTVSWYQQALGQGPQFIFQYYEEEERQRGNFPDRFSGHQFPNYSSELNVNALLLGDSALYLCASSLSDFNEQFFGPGTRLTVL.

This clonotype was observed many times. The chain couples TRBV20-1 to TRBJ2-7; D perhaps matches TRBD1 (6 bases). V shed 6 bases and J shed 3 bases, with 12 bases lying between them. The CDR3 sequence is 12 residues long. Germline CDR1 and CDR2: DFQATT and SNEGSKA (reference sequence). The CDR3 spells CSARGRIYEQYF. The CDR3 coding sequence is TGCAGTGCCAGGGGCAGGATCTACGAGCAGTACTTC.

This clonotype was found a few times. V gene TRBV7-9 combines with J gene TRBJ1-1; tentative D call: TRBD1 (5 bases). This CDR3 is built from 12 residues. From germline, CDR1 is SEHNR and CDR2 FQNEAQ (reference sequence). The V and J ends lost 4 bases and 4 bases respectively, with 7 bases between them. The CDR3: CASSSGGTEAFF. The CDR3 DNA is TGTGCCAGCAGCTCCGGGGGCACTGAAGCTTTCTTT.

The table lists this clonotype with many counts. The V and J genes are TRBV12-3 or TRBV12-4 and TRBJ1-5; the D is unclear. The CDR3 covers 13 residues. V lost 3 bases and J 4 bases, leaving 7 bases between the germline ends. CDR3 in amino acids: CASSFPGNQPQHF. CDR3 DNA: TGTGCCAGCAGTTTCCCGGGGAATCAGCCCCAGCATTTT.